What follows are 22 T cell receptor beta chains derived from one specimen sequenced in a study of CD8 T cells in Susac syndrome. RNA in amounts of about 0.5 to 1 ug was reverse transcribed with random hexamers. Using its own MiXCR run on the immunoSEQ multiplex PCR reads, TCRdb lists one record per CDR3 protein. The data contain about 180,000 distinct CDR3 sequences, roughly 94% of them singletons. Sequencing used CD4+ T cells from PBMCs. The receptors were sampled from a human donor with Susac syndrome.

The rearrangement joins TRBV7-9 to TRBJ2-7; 7 positions agree with TRBD1. CDR3 length: 14 residues. CDR1 is SEHNR and CDR2 is FQNEAQ in the germline V gene (reference sequence). V lost 5 bases to trimming and J lost 6 bases; unmatched junction nucleotides: 10. This CDR3 reads CASSAHGTAGEQYF. CDR3 coding DNA: TGTGCCAGCAGCGCACACGGGACAGCCGGCGAGCAGTACTTC.

V gene TRBV11-2 combines with J gene TRBJ1-1; D not certain. CDR3 length: 15 residues. Germline loops: CDR1 SGHAT, CDR2 FQNNGV. V was cut by 3 bases and J by 4 bases, with 15 bases left in between. As DNA, the CDR3 is TGTGCCAGCAGCTTGTACTCACGAGGAACCACTGAAGCTTTCTTT. This encodes CASSLYSRGTTEAFF.

This clonotype is a singleton in its sample. The V and J genes are TRBV29-1 and TRBJ1-1; perhaps TRBD1 as D (5 bases). Trimming removed 3 bases from V and 4 bases from J, with 6 bases in between. This CDR3 region has 11 residues. Germline-derived CDR1 and CDR2 are SQVTM and ANQGSEA. CDR3 nucleotides: TGCAGCGTTGAGGGACGCACTGAAGCTTTCTTT. Its protein is CSVEGRTEAFF. Combining the CDR3 with reference TRBV29-1 and TRBJ1-1 gives the whole variable domain SAVISQKPSRDICQRGTSLTIQCQVDSQVTMMFWYRQQPGQSLTLIATANQGSEATYESGFVIDKFPISRPNLTFSTLTVSNMSPEDSSIYLCSVEGRTEAFFGQGTRLTVV.

V usage is TRBV20-1 and J usage is TRBJ2-7; the D gene is possibly TRBD1 (5 bases). Trimming shortened V by 5 bases and J by 7 bases, and 15 bases separated the two germline ends. This CDR3 has 12 amino acids. The germline V gene has CDR1 DFQATT and CDR2 SNEGSKA (reference sequence). CDR3 in amino acids: CSADNMGPEQYF. CDR3 in DNA: TGCAGTGCTGACAATATGGGGCCGGAGCAGTACTTC.

The chain combines TRBV9 with TRBJ2-1; weak D call: TRBD2 (5 bases). Germline-derived CDR1 and CDR2 are SGDLS and YYNGEE. The CDR3 loop spans 15 amino acids. Trimming shortened V by 0 bases and J by 5 bases, and 12 bases separated the two germline ends. CDR3 nucleotides: TGTGCCAGCAGCGTAGTCCCCGGACTGAACAATGAGCAGTTCTTC. Its translation is CASSVVPGLNNEQFF.

This clonotype was observed a single time. The J gene is TRBJ2-7, the V gene TRBV29-1; D perhaps matches TRBD1 (7 bases). Trimming took off 4 bases at V and 1 base at J, with 17 bases between the two ends. This CDR3 is 15 amino acids long. Germline loops: CDR1 SQVTM, CDR2 ANQGSEA. The CDR3: CSVAPPGGPSYEQYF. The DNA for the CDR3 is TGCAGCGTTGCCCCCCCAGGGGGGCCGTCCTACGAGCAGTACTTC.

The chain recombines TRBV20-1 with TRBJ1-1, with 8 bases aligning to TRBD1. The V gene end was trimmed by 5 bases and the J gene end by 1 base; junction bases not matched to a gene: 3. The CDR3 totals 13 residues. The germline gives CDR1 DFQATT, CDR2 SNEGSKA (reference sequence). CDR3 nucleotide sequence: TGCAGTGCTGTCGACAGGGGGAACACTGAAGCTTTCTTT. Translated, it gives CSAVDRGNTEAFF.

The J gene is TRBJ2-7, the V gene TRBV7-9, with a tentative D call TRBD2 (6 bases). Trimming left V 0 bases short and J 7 bases short, with 10 bases between. The germline gives CDR1 SEHNR, CDR2 FQNEAQ (reference sequence). CDR3 length: 13 amino acids. This chain's CDR3 is CASSLASRGEQYF. The CDR3 nucleotides read TGTGCCAGCAGCTTAGCGTCCCGGGGGGAGCAGTACTTC.

The V gene is TRBV4-1, the J gene TRBJ2-7; a weak D match, TRBD1 (5 bases). CDR1 and CDR2 from the germline V gene are MGHRA and YSYEKL. The CDR3 extends over 15 amino acids. V gave up 4 bases and J gave up 0 bases, with 13 bases separating them. DNA of the CDR3: TGCGCCAGCAGCCGACAGCTAAACCCCTCCTACGAGCAGTACTTC. Its translation is CASSRQLNPSYEQYF.

The chain combines TRBV6-5 with TRBJ2-5; D might be TRBD1 (6 bases). V lost 5 bases and J 4 bases, leaving 14 bases between the germline ends. This CDR3 contains 14 residues. Germline loops: CDR1 MNHEY, CDR2 SVGAGI. The CDR3 region has the DNA TGTGCCAGCAGTCCACCGACAGGCTCAGAGACCCAGTACTTC. Its protein product is CASSPPTGSETQYF.

V is TRBV6-5 and J is TRBJ1-1; D remains ambiguous. This CDR3 has 14 amino acids. The V gene lost 2 bases and the J gene lost 4 bases, with 11 bases spanning the gap. Germline V gene lookup returns CDR1 MNHEY and CDR2 SVGAGI. The CDR3 region has the DNA TGTGCCAGCAGTTACCTGGGCTTGGGCACTGAAGCTTTCTTT. It codes for CASSYLGLGTEAFF.

The chain is built from TRBV4-3 and TRBJ2-5; 10 bases line up with TRBD2. The trim removed 3 bases at V and 2 bases at J, leaving 6 bases unmatched. Germline V gene sequence: CDR1 LGHNA, CDR2 YSLEER. This CDR3 is built from 16 residues. The CDR3 loop is CASSHDSGGPQETQYF. As DNA, the CDR3 is TGCGCCAGCAGCCACGATAGCGGGGGGCCGCAAGAGACCCAGTACTTC.

This clonotype was seen once. This chain joins TRBV4-2 and TRBJ1-4; D ambiguous. V lost 1 base, J lost 5 bases, and 11 bases lay in between. Germline V gene data show CDR1 as LGHNA and CDR2 as YNFKEQ. The CDR3 runs 15 residues. The CDR3 sequence is CASSQVEHPNEKLFF. CDR3 nucleotide sequence: TGTGCCAGCAGCCAAGTCGAACACCCAAATGAAAAACTGTTTTTT.

The chain employs TRBV15 and TRBJ2-7; D remains ambiguous. Germline V gene data show CDR1 as LNHNV and CDR2 as YYDKDF (reference sequence). V lost 0 bases, J lost 1 base, and 13 bases lay in between. The CDR3 has 16 residues. CDR3 residues: CATSRDWAGSSYEQYF. CDR3 bases: TGTGCCACCAGCAGAGATTGGGCAGGCTCGTCCTACGAGCAGTACTTC.

The genes are TRBV6-5 and TRBJ2-3, with TRBD2 identical over 9 bases. The CDR3 is 17 residues long. Trimming at V came to 3 bases and at J to 2 bases, leaving 9 bases not matched to a gene. From germline, CDR1 is MNHEY and CDR2 SVGAGI. The chain's CDR3 is CASSYGTSGGITDTQYF. CDR3 bases: TGTGCCAGCAGTTATGGCACCAGCGGGGGGATCACAGATACGCAGTATTTT.

This chain uses TRBV29-1 with TRBJ1-1; D is possibly TRBD1 (5 bases). In germline, CDR1 is SQVTM, CDR2 ANQGSEA. V dropped 6 bases and J dropped 5 bases, with 16 bases sitting between them. The CDR3 is made up of 13 amino acids. In DNA form, the CDR3 reads TGCAGCGTCCTCAGGGTAACGGGGACTGAAGCTTTCTTT. It translates to CSVLRVTGTEAFF. The whole variable domain, filled in from reference TRBV29-1 and TRBJ1-1, reads SAVISQKPSRDICQRGTSLTIQCQVDSQVTMMFWYRQQPGQSLTLIATANQGSEATYESGFVIDKFPISRPNLTFSTLTVSNMSPEDSSIYLCSVLRVTGTEAFFGQGTRLTVV.

This chain uses TRBV6-5 with TRBJ1-2, with 7 bases aligning to TRBD1. The CDR3 has 15 residues. V lost 0 bases and J lost 8; bases outside the gene matches: 9. CDR1 MNHEY and CDR2 SVGAGI come from the germline V gene. The CDR3 loop reads CASSYSGTDAGGYTF. CDR3 nucleotide sequence: TGTGCCAGCAGTTACTCGGGGACAGACGCGGGGGGCTACACCTTC.

V is TRBV20-1 and J is TRBJ2-1; 10 nucleotides line up with TRBD2. The CDR3 spans 16 residues. Germline V gene lookup returns CDR1 DFQATT and CDR2 SNEGSKA (reference sequence). Germline trimming cut 2 bases from V and 6 bases from J; bases unmatched to any gene: 10. For the CDR3, the DNA is TGCAGTGCTAGATTAGCGGGGGGCCAAGGGCGCAATGAGCAGTTCTTC. Its translation: CSARLAGGQGRNEQFF.

V and J are TRBV28 and TRBJ2-2; the match to TRBD1 covers 8 bases. The V and J ends lost 8 bases and 4 bases, in that order; junction bases with no gene match: 6. The CDR3 is 14 residues long. CDR1 is MDHEN and CDR2 is SYDVKM in the germline V gene. Here the CDR3 reads CASRDRRLTGELFF. The CDR3 DNA reads as TGTGCCAGCCGGGACAGGCGACTCACCGGGGAGCTGTTTTTT. Combining the CDR3 with reference TRBV28 and TRBJ2-2 gives the whole variable domain DVKVTQSSRYLVKRTGEKVFLECVQDMDHENMFWYRQDPGLGLRLIYFSYDVKMKEKGDIPEGYSVSREKKERFSLILESASTNQTSMYLCASRDRRLTGELFFGEGSRLTVL.

The chain carries TRBV24-1 and TRBJ1-5; TRBD1 aligns across 7 bases. This CDR3 comprises 12 residues. Unmatched junction bases numbered 3, after V lost 11 bases and J lost 3 bases. CDR1 is KGHDR, CDR2 SFDVKD, per germline. The CDR3 region has the DNA TGTGCCATCGGACAGGTCAATCAGCCCCAGCATTTT. This gives the protein CAIGQVNQPQHF.

This chain joins TRBV4-2 and TRBJ1-4, with TRBD1 matching over 11 bases. V trimming: 1 base; J trimming: 7 bases; junction bases outside the gene matches: 5. This CDR3 has 16 residues. CDR1 LGHNA and CDR2 YNFKEQ come from the germline V gene. The CDR3 here is CASSQARTGGFEKLFF. The CDR3 DNA reads as TGTGCCAGCAGCCAAGCCCGGACAGGGGGCTTTGAAAAACTGTTTTTT.

The chain has TRBV20-1 and TRBJ2-6; the match to TRBD1 covers 7 bases. CDR3 length: 20 residues. The V gene end was trimmed by 0 bases and the J gene end by 0 bases; junction bases not matched to a gene: 14. CDR1 and CDR2 from the germline V gene are DFQATT and SNEGSKA (reference sequence). This CDR3 is CSAREGAGGAQTSGANVLTF. The CDR3 DNA sequence: TGCAGTGCTAGAGAAGGGGCAGGGGGAGCCCAAACCTCTGGGGCCAACGTCCTGACTTTC.